The rows below give T cell receptor beta chains drawn from one sample of a study of T-cell memory formation after mild COVID-19. Each CDR3 protein is one row after TCRdb ran MiXCR on the 5' RACE reads. Of 190,000 or so distinct CDR3 sequences listed, about a fifth are singletons. Sequenced sample: PBMCs or a T cell subset sorted from them (not recorded which). All receptors derive from an adult woman who had mild COVID-19 (a few samples of this study predate the infection). Cell type and time point are not known. Each CDR3 is given with its conserved first and last residue. Fields, in order: clone size, D gene, J gene, V gene, CDR3 length, CDR3 protein, CDR3 DNA. The D gene is left open where the match is weak. Size values are once, few and many counts, or a class for expanded clones, and some rows have none.

size: few
D: TRBD1
J: TRBJ2-7
V: TRBV5-1
length: 17
CDR3: CASSGLGYGTGLYEQYF
DNA: TGCGCCAGCAGCGGGCTAGGGTATGGGACAGGTCTCTACGAGCAGTACTTC

size: NA
D: NA
J: TRBJ2-7
V: TRBV15
length: 13
CDR3: CATSRDAGDEQYF
DNA: TGTGCCACCAGCAGAGACGCCGGGGACGAGCAGTACTTC

size: NA
D: NA
J: TRBJ1-1
V: TRBV7-9
length: 15
CDR3: CASSLGTLQRTEAFF
DNA: TGTGCCAGCAGCTTAGGGACCCTCCAACGAACTGAAGCTTTCTTT

size: NA
D: NA
J: TRBJ2-1
V: TRBV7-8
length: 16
CDR3: CASSPGDQSWYNEQFF
DNA: TGTGCCAGCAGCCCTGGGGATCAGAGTTGGTACAATGAGCAGTTCTTC

size: few
D: NA
J: TRBJ2-2
V: TRBV9
length: 15
CDR3: CASSPVRVPTGELFF
DNA: TGTGCCAGCAGCCCGGTCCGGGTCCCTACCGGGGAGCTGTTTTTT

size: few
D: TRBD2
J: TRBJ2-1
V: TRBV7-9
length: 16
CDR3: CASSPVGGGSYNEQFF
DNA: TGTGCCAGCAGCCCGGTCGGGGGAGGGTCCTACAATGAGCAGTTCTTC

size: many
D: NA
J: TRBJ2-1
V: TRBV5-1
length: 15
CDR3: CASSLAGSRENEQFF
DNA: TGCGCCAGCAGCTTGGCCGGTAGCAGGGAAAATGAGCAGTTCTTC

size: NA
D: NA
J: TRBJ1-1
V: TRBV6-5
length: 12
CDR3: CASSPGWDEAFF
DNA: TGTGCCAGCAGTCCCGGGTGGGATGAAGCTTTCTTT

size: NA
D: TRBD2
J: TRBJ2-7
V: TRBV20-1
length: 14
CDR3: CSARGFTGTTEQYF
DNA: TGCAGTGCTAGAGGATTCACCGGGACTACCGAGCAGTACTTC

size: few
D: TRBD2
J: TRBJ2-3
V: TRBV6-4
length: 16
CDR3: CASSDSSGGQVDTQYF
DNA: TGTGCCAGCAGTGACTCCAGCGGGGGGCAGGTAGATACGCAGTATTTT

size: few
D: NA
J: TRBJ2-2
V: TRBV29-1
length: 13
CDR3: CSVRGGYYGELFF
DNA: TGCAGCGTTCGGGGCGGATACTACGGGGAGCTGTTTTTT

size: few
D: NA
J: TRBJ1-1
V: TRBV4-1
length: 13
CDR3: CASSLSTGTEAFF
DNA: TGCGCCAGCAGCCTCTCCACCGGGACTGAAGCTTTCTTT

size: NA
D: NA
J: TRBJ2-7
V: TRBV12-3/TRBV12-4
length: 15
CDR3: CASSPDPGGSGEQYF
DNA: TGTGCCAGCAGTCCAGACCCTGGGGGTTCGGGAGAGCAGTACTTC

size: NA
D: NA
J: TRBJ2-2
V: TRBV19
length: 11
CDR3: CASTGPGELFF
DNA: TGTGCCAGTACAGGGCCCGGGGAGCTGTTTTTT

size: once
D: NA
J: TRBJ1-2
V: TRBV9
length: 10
CDR3: CASSEPGPTF
DNA: TGTGCCAGCAGCGAACCGGGACCCACCTTC

size: few
D: NA
J: TRBJ2-7
V: TRBV20-1
length: 13
CDR3: CSARGARSYEQYF
DNA: TGCAGTGCTAGAGGGGCCCGCTCCTACGAGCAGTACTTC

size: NA
D: NA
J: TRBJ1-1
V: TRBV30
length: 13
CDR3: CAWSHQGGTEAFF
DNA: TGTGCCTGGAGTCATCAGGGCGGTACTGAAGCTTTCTTT

size: few
D: NA
J: TRBJ1-1
V: TRBV15
length: 13
CDR3: CATGRSGNTEAFF
DNA: TGTGCCACGGGAAGGAGCGGGAACACTGAAGCTTTCTTT

size: few
D: TRBD1
J: TRBJ1-1
V: TRBV4-2
length: 14
CDR3: CASSRDREGTEAFF
DNA: TGTGCCAGCAGCCGGGACAGGGAGGGGACTGAAGCTTTCTTT

size: NA
D: NA
J: TRBJ2-1
V: TRBV12-3/TRBV12-4
length: 13
CDR3: CASTRDLVDEQFF
DNA: TGTGCCAGCACCCGGGACCTCGTCGATGAGCAGTTCTTC

size: NA
D: NA
J: TRBJ2-1
V: TRBV12-3/TRBV12-4
length: 12
CDR3: CASSFSFNEQFF
DNA: TGTGCCAGCAGTTTCAGCTTTAATGAGCAGTTCTTC

size: few
D: NA
J: TRBJ1-2
V: TRBV12-3/TRBV12-4
length: 16
CDR3: CASSFRLGNPDYGYTF
DNA: TGTGCCAGCAGTTTTCGTTTAGGCAATCCGGACTATGGCTACACCTTC

size: NA
D: TRBD1
J: TRBJ1-6
V: TRBV2
length: 16
CDR3: CASSTPGTGLYSPLHF
DNA: TGTGCCAGCAGTACCCCCGGGACAGGGCTCTATTCACCCCTCCACTTT

size: NA
D: TRBD1
J: TRBJ2-2
V: TRBV5-1
length: 15
CDR3: CASSPEGQATGELFF
DNA: TGCGCCAGCAGTCCTGAGGGACAGGCTACCGGGGAGCTGTTTTTT

size: NA
D: TRBD2
J: TRBJ2-3
V: TRBV6-1
length: 15
CDR3: CASSDWTSGTDTQYF
DNA: TGTGCCAGCAGTGATTGGACTAGCGGCACAGATACGCAGTATTTT

size: NA
D: NA
J: TRBJ1-2
V: TRBV20-1
length: 13
CDR3: CSAPARQAGGYTF
DNA: TGCAGTGCGCCCGCGCGACAGGCGGGGGGCTACACCTTC